These 2 T cell receptor beta chains were all obtained from the same sample, sequenced in a study of beta chain features in type 1 diabetes. The whole isolated RNA underwent reverse transcription, so sequencing captured expressed TCRB transcripts. Sequencing was performed with immunoSEQ multiplex PCR; in TCRdb, only in-frame clones are kept and a portion is missing. The sample has 300,000 to 400,000 clones, around an eighth seen once. Sequenced: naive CD4+ T cells from blood. All receptors derive from a man aged 18 to 29 in good health.

A few counts support this clone. V gene TRBV27 combines with J gene TRBJ1-2, with D perhaps matching TRBD1 (5 bases). Between the trimmed V and J ends, which lost 5 bases and 4 bases, there was a span of 11 bases. The germline gives CDR1 MNHEY, CDR2 SMNVEV (reference sequence). The CDR3 loop spans 13 amino acids. The CDR3 protein is CASSHQGGYGYTF. DNA for the CDR3: TGTGCCAGCAGTCACCAGGGAGGCTATGGCTACACCTTC.

V gene TRBV30 combines with J gene TRBJ1-1; possibly TRBD1 for D (5 bases). In germline, CDR1 is GTSNPN, CDR2 SVGIG (reference sequence). CDR3 size: 15 residues. Trimming took 3 bases from V and 4 from J, leaving 18 bases between them. The CDR3 is CAWRPLRGGSTEAFF. CDR3 DNA sequence: TGTGCCTGGAGACCACTCCGGGGGGGGAGCACTGAAGCTTTCTTT.